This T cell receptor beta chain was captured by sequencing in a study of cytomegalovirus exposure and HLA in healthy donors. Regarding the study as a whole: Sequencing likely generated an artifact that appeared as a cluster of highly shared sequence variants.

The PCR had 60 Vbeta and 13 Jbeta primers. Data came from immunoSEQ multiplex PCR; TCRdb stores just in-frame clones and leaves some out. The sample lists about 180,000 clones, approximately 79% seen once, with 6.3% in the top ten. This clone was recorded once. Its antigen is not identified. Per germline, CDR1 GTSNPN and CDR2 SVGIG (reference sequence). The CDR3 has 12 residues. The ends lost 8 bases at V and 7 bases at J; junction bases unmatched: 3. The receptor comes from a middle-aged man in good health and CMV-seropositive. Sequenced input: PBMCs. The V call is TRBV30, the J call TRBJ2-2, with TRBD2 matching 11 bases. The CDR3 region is CAIAGGGGELFF. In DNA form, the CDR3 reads TGTGCCATAGCGGGAGGGGGCGGGGAGCTGTTTTTT.